These T cell receptor beta chains were read from a single sample in a study of CD8 T cells in ankylosing spondylitis. TCRdb analysed the 5' RACE reads with MiXCR anew, one entry per CDR3 protein. The table lists some 130,000 distinct CDR3 sequences, about a tenth of them singletons. Sequenced: blood, either unsorted or a sorted T cell fraction (not recorded which). The receptors stem from a male donor with ankylosing spondylitis or in good health (not recorded which). The CDR3 runs from the conserved cysteine through the conserved F or W. A D gene is named only where the DNA matches it firmly. Clone size, where shown, is once, few, many, or a class for clones that have expanded.

CDR3nt: TGCAGTGCTAGAGATCAGCGAGCGGGAGGGGTAAACATTCAGTACTTC; CDR3aa: CSARDQRAGGVNIQYF; v_gene: TRBV20-1; abundance: many; j_gene: TRBJ2-4; d_gene: TRBD2
CDR3nt: TGCAGCGCGACTAGCGGGAATTTTAATGAGCAGTTCTTC; CDR3aa: CSATSGNFNEQFF; v_gene: TRBV20-1; abundance: many; j_gene: TRBJ2-1; d_gene: TRBD2
CDR3nt: TGTGCCAGCAGTCTTCTCGGACAGCTTCACTACGAGCAGTACTTC; CDR3aa: CASSLLGQLHYEQYF; v_gene: TRBV28; abundance: many; j_gene: TRBJ2-7; d_gene: .
CDR3nt: TGTGCCAGCAGTTACCGGACTAGCGGGATAGGTGAGCAGTTCTTC; CDR3aa: CASSYRTSGIGEQFF; v_gene: TRBV6-5; abundance: few; j_gene: TRBJ2-1; d_gene: TRBD2
CDR3nt: TGTGCCAGCAGTCCACAGGGGGCGGATGAGCAGTTCTTC; CDR3aa: CASSPQGADEQFF; v_gene: TRBV27; abundance: .; j_gene: TRBJ2-1; d_gene: TRBD1
CDR3nt: TGTGCCAGCGGCGCCCGGGACAGGGTCGGAGGGCCCCAGCATTTT; CDR3aa: CASGARDRVGGPQHF; v_gene: TRBV12-3/TRBV12-4; abundance: few; j_gene: TRBJ1-5; d_gene: TRBD1
CDR3nt: TGCGCCAGCAGCCAGGGATCACTCGGATTCACCGGGGAGCTGTTTTTT; CDR3aa: CASSQGSLGFTGELFF; v_gene: TRBV4-3; abundance: many; j_gene: TRBJ2-2; d_gene: .
CDR3nt: TGCGCCAGCAGTCTGGATGGGAGTCTTGTGGGGAGCTCCTACGAGCAGTACTTC; CDR3aa: CASSLDGSLVGSSYEQYF; v_gene: TRBV5-1; abundance: .; j_gene: TRBJ2-7; d_gene: .
CDR3nt: TGCAGTGCTAGTAAGGCGGGACTAGCGGGAGACGAGGAGCAGTTCTTC; CDR3aa: CSASKAGLAGDEEQFF; v_gene: TRBV20-1; abundance: many; j_gene: TRBJ2-1; d_gene: TRBD2
CDR3nt: TGTGCCAGCACCGACAGGGGGCCCCTTGGGAAGACCCAGTACTTC; CDR3aa: CASTDRGPLGKTQYF; v_gene: TRBV27; abundance: many; j_gene: TRBJ2-5; d_gene: TRBD1
CDR3nt: TGCAGTGCACATCCCAGGGGCACCAAAAACATTCAGTACTTC; CDR3aa: CSAHPRGTKNIQYF; v_gene: TRBV20-1; abundance: .; j_gene: TRBJ2-4; d_gene: .
CDR3nt: TGTGCCAGCAGCGTCGGCAACGAAGGTGGCTACACCTTC; CDR3aa: CASSVGNEGGYTF; v_gene: TRBV9; abundance: many; j_gene: TRBJ1-2; d_gene: .
CDR3nt: TGCGCCAGCAGCCAGATCGGACTAGCGGGAGGTACAGATACGCAGTATTTT; CDR3aa: CASSQIGLAGGTDTQYF; v_gene: TRBV5-1; abundance: many; j_gene: TRBJ2-3; d_gene: TRBD2
CDR3nt: TGCGCCAGCAGCCACCAAATGGACAGGGGAGCTGGAAACACCATATATTTT; CDR3aa: CASSHQMDRGAGNTIYF; v_gene: TRBV4-1; abundance: many; j_gene: TRBJ1-3; d_gene: TRBD1
CDR3nt: TGTGCCAGCAGTCCCAACCGGGACTACTCCTACGAGCAGTACTTC; CDR3aa: CASSPNRDYSYEQYF; v_gene: TRBV28; abundance: many; j_gene: TRBJ2-7; d_gene: TRBD2
CDR3nt: TGTGCCAGCAGCCCCATGGGCGGGAACACCGGGGAGCTGTTTTTT; CDR3aa: CASSPMGGNTGELFF; v_gene: TRBV12-3/TRBV12-4; abundance: many; j_gene: TRBJ2-2; d_gene: .
CDR3nt: TGCGCCAGCAGCTTGTGGGCTAGCGGGAGCGGCGAGCAGTACTTC; CDR3aa: CASSLWASGSGEQYF; v_gene: TRBV5-1; abundance: many; j_gene: TRBJ2-7; d_gene: TRBD2
CDR3nt: TGTGCCAGCAGTTCGTACCGGGACAGCCGACAAGAGACCCAGTACTTC; CDR3aa: CASSSYRDSRQETQYF; v_gene: TRBV7-2; abundance: few; j_gene: TRBJ2-5; d_gene: TRBD1
CDR3nt: TGTGCCAGCAGCTTATTTGGAATAGGGGACAATGAGCAGTTCTTC; CDR3aa: CASSLFGIGDNEQFF; v_gene: TRBV7-2; abundance: many; j_gene: TRBJ2-1; d_gene: .
CDR3nt: TGTGCCAGCAGCCCTAGACTAGCGGGAGTTCGAACAGATACGCAGTATTTT; CDR3aa: CASSPRLAGVRTDTQYF; v_gene: TRBV7-2; abundance: many; j_gene: TRBJ2-3; d_gene: TRBD2
CDR3nt: TGCAGCCTCGGGCTACAACAAGAGACCCAGTACTTC; CDR3aa: CSLGLQQETQYF; v_gene: TRBV29-1; abundance: .; j_gene: TRBJ2-5; d_gene: .
CDR3nt: TGCAGTGCTAGTGGACAGGGGGGGTCGGTCGGGCAGCCCCAGCATTTT; CDR3aa: CSASGQGGSVGQPQHF; v_gene: TRBV20-1; abundance: few; j_gene: TRBJ1-5; d_gene: TRBD1
CDR3nt: TGTGCCAGCAGCAACGGACTAGCGGGTCTACTGAACACAGATACGCAGTATTTT; CDR3aa: CASSNGLAGLLNTDTQYF; v_gene: TRBV11-2; abundance: .; j_gene: TRBJ2-3; d_gene: TRBD2
CDR3nt: TGTGCCAGCAGTGAGGGGTTAACGCAGTATTTT; CDR3aa: CASSEGLTQYF; v_gene: TRBV2; abundance: .; j_gene: TRBJ2-3; d_gene: .
CDR3nt: TGCGCCAGTCGAAAGGTGTGGGGGGAGAACACCGGGGAGCTGTTTTTT; CDR3aa: CASRKVWGENTGELFF; v_gene: TRBV5-1; abundance: many; j_gene: TRBJ2-2; d_gene: .
CDR3nt: TGTGCCAGTATCGGCGGGAACGCGAACACCGGGGAGCTGTTTTTT; CDR3aa: CASIGGNANTGELFF; v_gene: TRBV19; abundance: .; j_gene: TRBJ2-2; d_gene: .
CDR3nt: TGCAGCGCTGAAGTGGTCGATGAGCAGTTCTTC; CDR3aa: CSAEVVDEQFF; v_gene: TRBV29-1; abundance: many; j_gene: TRBJ2-1; d_gene: .
CDR3nt: TGCGCCAGCAGCCAAAGGTCGTCGGGGATTTCCTACGAGCAGTACTTC; CDR3aa: CASSQRSSGISYEQYF; v_gene: TRBV4-3; abundance: .; j_gene: TRBJ2-7; d_gene: .
CDR3nt: TGCAGCGTTGTTCCGGACCGACCCCCATACGAGCAGTACTTC; CDR3aa: CSVVPDRPPYEQYF; v_gene: TRBV29-1; abundance: many; j_gene: TRBJ2-7; d_gene: .
CDR3nt: TGTGCCAGCAGCCCCTCGAGTGTCTCCTACGAGCAGTACTTC; CDR3aa: CASSPSSVSYEQYF; v_gene: TRBV7-9; abundance: many; j_gene: TRBJ2-7; d_gene: .
CDR3nt: TGCGCCAGCAGCTTGGTAGCGGGAATGGCAGATACGCAGTATTTT; CDR3aa: CASSLVAGMADTQYF; v_gene: TRBV5-1; abundance: few; j_gene: TRBJ2-3; d_gene: TRBD2